This T cell receptor beta chain appears in the sequencing data of a study of blood T cells in healthy people across ages (dated by TCRdb to the mid-2010s). Study-wide context: In model experiments, template switching captured roughly one uniquely barcoded TCR beta cDNA molecule for every two T cells. Using deep sequencing normalized with unique cDNA molecular identifiers, the study measured how TCR beta repertoire diversity changes with age. To avoid experimental bias, donors of different ages were spread randomly across the sequencing lanes. The donors were split into four age groups: young (average around 15 years), middle-aged (roughly 40), aged (approximately 59) and long-lived (about 74). Two additional independent replicas of 1 million unique cDNA reads from the same blood draw were analyzed for two donors (one aged 18 to 30 and one aged 80 or older). Overall study outcomes, separate from this receptor: The long-lived group showed more naive CD4+ T cells, fewer expanded clones and increased TCR diversity than the aged group, suggesting age selection. There was a strong correlation between observed TCR beta diversity and the percentage of naive T cells measured by flow cytometry. Because the CMV infection status of the donors was unknown, age-related changes in expanded clonotypes may potentially have been confounded. Since profiling was done on bulk unsorted PBMCs, naive and antigen-experienced compartments could not be conclusively compared. As age increased, observed TCR beta diversity per million T cells dropped in a roughly linear way, and a significant reduction was already evident by age roughly 36. Estimates of total diversity based on one million sequenced T cells were considered lower bounds and underestimates.

Library construction relied on 5' RACE. The data were produced on an Illumina HiSeq 2500. The second PCR ran for roughly 7 to 11 cycles and used a J-beta primer mix along with a sample-barcoded 5' primer. Each TCR beta cDNA molecule received a unique molecular identifier from a template-switch 5' adaptor carrying 12 random nucleotides. Each sample yielded at least 2.5 million CDR3-containing paired-end reads. First-strand cDNA synthesis was performed from all RNA using the Mint cDNA synthesis kit, with priming by a TRBC-specific oligonucleotide. After uracil-DNA glycosylase treatment, a first 18-cycle PCR used universal primers M1SS and BC2_uni_R on all cDNA. Concerning the study's data processing: Each sample was normalized by randomly selecting 1 million high-quality reads, each carrying a distinct molecular identifier. Instead of being binned into consensus sequences, reads that shared molecular identifiers were thrown out. MiTCR, set to a Q25 quality threshold and the strictest error-elimination algorithm, was used for CDR3 identification, clonotype clustering and error correction. Lower-bound total TCR beta diversity was estimated with a nonparametric unseen species model using Euler transformation. TCRdb trimmed the raw reads at Q25, called clones with MiXCR and kept productive beta chains. Merged by CDR3 protein, the rows form single entries marked with the most common genes and DNA. TCRdb, not the original authors, processed these V and J calls. The sample profile shows some 1.5 million distinct CDR3 sequences; roughly 27% of them were found once. The top ten hold less than 9.5% of the sample.

The donors were roughly 39 Caucasian individuals from Russia, aged about 6 to 95 years, who were systemically healthy. Each donor gave ten milliliters of peripheral blood, drawn into EDTA-treated Vacutainer tubes. PBMCs were isolated by Ficoll-Paque density-gradient centrifugation, with at least 7 million obtained per sample. Trizol reagent was used to extract total RNA from the PBMCs, yielding at least 6 micrograms per sample. For every donor, an aliquot of PBMCs went through flow cytometry to measure the percentages of naive CD45RAhigh/CD27high T cells. This clonotype occurred a few times. Its recognized antigen is unknown. Given a much more abundant clone one base away, this may be a read error. The sample consisted of blood. The TCR was taken from a woman in her 30s in good health.

The CDR3: CATGGGREKNSPLHF. The nucleotide sequence is TGTGCCACCGGCGGAGGGAGGGAAAAAAATTCACCCCTCCACTTT. The rearranged segments are TRBV15 and TRBJ1-6; the D gene is unclear. V is clipped by 8 bases and J by 7 bases, and the sequence between their germline boundaries is 18 bases long. According to the germline V gene (reference sequence), CDR1 reads LNHNV and CDR2 reads YYDKDF. The CDR3 spans 15 residues, from the cysteine through the phenylalanine. Of all the DNA, just the CDR3 is kept, 45 bases in frame from base 1.